Shown below are 27 T cell receptor beta chains from a single sample sequenced in a study of CD8+CD57+ T cells in acquired aplastic anemia. The template used for profiling TCR beta VDJ and CDR3 was genomic DNA. TCRdb re-derived calls from the reads in MiXCR, one entry per CDR3 protein. The repertoire has 270,000 or so distinct CDR3 sequences, approximately 86% of them found once; the top ten carry around 40%. Patients selected for sequencing had displayed CD8+CD57+ cell expansion by flow cytometry. The material sequenced was sorted CD4+, CD8+, or CD8+CD57+ T cells (not recorded which) from PBMCs. These receptors all come from a human donor with aplastic anemia.

Turning to this clonotype: Mismatch with germline at one junction end may stem from a read error. The chain combines TRBV7-8 with TRBJ2-6; D possibly corresponds to TRBD2 (6 bases). This CDR3 has 17 residues. Germline V gene lookup returns CDR1 SGHVS and CDR2 FQNEAQ. The CDR3 spells CASSLARVPSGAYVLTF. The CDR3 coding sequence is TGTGCCAGCAGCCTAGCGAGGGTCCCCTCTGGGGCCTATGTCCTGACTTTC.

Concerning this clonotype itself: At one end the junction does not follow the germline gene, possibly because of a read error. The chain is built from TRBV5-1 and TRBJ1-1; D unclear. This CDR3 has 13 amino acids. The germline gives CDR1 SGHRS, CDR2 YFSETQ. This CDR3 reads CASRRVMNTEAFF. The CDR3 DNA follows: TGCGCCAGTAGGCGGGTCATGAACACTGAAGCTTTCTTC.

On this clonotype: A junction end diverges from the germline sequence, so it may reflect a read error. The chain has TRBV6-5 and TRBJ1-6; D call uncertain. This CDR3 comprises 14 residues. Looked up from germline, CDR1 is MNHEY and CDR2 is SVGAGI. The CDR3 DNA sequence: TGTGCCGGCCGCCGGCAACCCTATAATTTACCCCTCCACTTT. This sequence encodes CAGRRQPYNLPLHF.

This chain uses TRBV7-9 with TRBJ2-3; D remains ambiguous. The germline V gene has CDR1 SEHNR and CDR2 FQNEAQ (reference sequence). The CDR3 has 13 residues. V lost 8 bases, J lost 11 bases, and 20 bases lay in between. The CDR3 DNA sequence: TGTGCCAGCGAGGACGCTGGGAAGACCAAGCAGTATTTT. Translated: CASEDAGKTKQYF.

The rearrangement links TRBV5-5 to TRBJ2-7; 8 bases agree with TRBD1. The CDR3 spans 14 residues. J lost 1 base, V lost 3 bases, and 3 bases had no gene match. The germline gives CDR1 SGHKS, CDR2 YYEKEE (reference sequence). The CDR3 sequence is CASSSRDRSYEQYF. DNA for the CDR3: TGTGCCAGCAGCTCACGGGACAGGTCCTACGAGCAGTACTTC.

The rearrangement joins TRBV7-9 to TRBJ1-3; 7 nucleotides match TRBD1. V shed 5 bases, J shed 15 bases, and the junction held 19 bases outside the gene matches. The CDR3 is made up of 15 amino acids. Germline loops: CDR1 SEHNR, CDR2 FQNEAQ (reference sequence). The CDR3 DNA is TGTGCCAGCAGCGTAGAAAAGGGGGCGGGAAACAACGAATATTTT. Amino acids: CASSVEKGAGNNEYF. The entire variable domain, with the rest obtained from reference TRBV7-9 and TRBJ1-3, is as follows: DTGVSQNPRHKITKRGQNVTFRCDPISEHNRLYWYRQTLGQGPEFLTYFQNEAQLEKSRLLSDRFSAERPKGSFSTLEIQRTEQGDSAMYLCASSVEKGAGNNEYFGEGSWLTVV.

In regard to this clonotype: At one end the junction does not follow the germline gene, possibly because of a read error. The J gene is TRBJ2-3, the V gene TRBV15; D gene uncertain. Germline V gene lookup returns CDR1 LNHNV and CDR2 YYDKDF (reference sequence). The CDR3 consists of 14 residues. The CDR3 DNA sequence: TGTGTCACCACCAGAGGCATAGAGTCAGATACCCAGTACTTT. Encoded protein: CVTTRGIESDTQYF.

As for this clonotype: This clone may be a read error of a much larger clone one base away. V and J are TRBV7-6 and TRBJ1-5, with D possibly being TRBD1 (6 bases). CDR1 and CDR2 (germline): SGHVS, FNYEAQ. The CDR3 spans 15 residues. V dropped 0 bases and J dropped 11 bases, with 17 bases sitting between them. The CDR3 DNA sequence: TGTGCCAGCAGCTTAGCCCTCGGGACAAAAGAGACCCAGCATTTT. It is translated as CASSLALGTKETQHF.

A note on this clonotype: A much larger clone sits a single nucleotide away, making a read error possible. The V gene is TRBV15, the J gene TRBJ2-1; D possibly corresponds to TRBD2 (6 bases). Germline CDR1 reads LNHNV; CDR2 reads YYDKDF (reference sequence). This CDR3 region has 14 residues. Trimming stripped 0 bases from V and 8 bases from J, with 11 bases between. In DNA form, the CDR3 reads TGTGCCACCAGCAGAGATGGGGGGATCCATGAGCAGTTCTTC. Its translation is CATSRDGGIHEQFF.

Written as DNA, the CDR3 is TGTGCCAGCAGGCCTGGGGACAGGGCAGCTTTCTTT. It codes for CASRPGDRAAFF. The V gene is TRBV2, the J gene TRBJ1-1; 9 bases are shared with TRBD1. CDR3 length: 12 residues. Germline V gives CDR1 SNHLY, CDR2 FYNNEI. J lost 10 bases, V lost 6 bases, and 6 bases had no gene match.

In the case of this clonotype: It is likely a read error, because the conserved phenylalanine at the end of the CDR3 is missing. The DNA is omitted, as the CDR3 cannot be located on it reliably, and the CDR3 follows TCRdb's listing. This chain's CDR3 is CASSLGAGDQYG. The genes are TRBV7-2 and TRBJ2-7; the table's D call, TRBD2, has no DNA check behind it. CDR1 SGHTA and CDR2 FQGNSA come from the germline V gene. The CDR3 extends over 12 residues, inclusive of both ends.

Of note for this clonotype: This CDR3 is missing its conserved last phenylalanine or tryptophan, likely due to a read error. The DNA is omitted, as the CDR3 cannot be located on it reliably, and the CDR3 follows TCRdb's listing. This rearrangement joins TRBV7-9 to TRBJ1-5; TRBD1 is the table's D call, not checked against the DNA. Germline-derived CDR1 and CDR2 are SEHNR and FQNEAQ (reference sequence). The CDR3 is made up of 14 amino acids, end residues included. CDR3: CASSLGWGQRSPLL.

A remark on this clonotype: The CDR3 carries no conserved terminal phenylalanine or tryptophan, so it likely arises from a read error. Because the CDR3's place on the DNA is in doubt, the DNA is left out and the CDR3 is given as listed by TCRdb. The chain recombines TRBV2 with TRBJ2-6; TRBD2 is the table's D call, not checked against the DNA. Germline lookup yields CDR1 SNHLY and CDR2 FYNNEI. The CDR3 sequence runs 16 residues, both termini included. CDR3 sequence reads: CASSLAGSYGPFVLPG.

Points on this clonotype: The junction does not match germline at one end; this may be a read error. The gene calls are TRBV7-9 and TRBJ2-3, with D perhaps given as TRBD1 or TRBD2 (5 bases each). The CDR3 spans 14 residues. CDR1 and CDR2 from the germline V gene are SEHNR and FQNEAQ (reference sequence). The CDR3 nucleotides are TGTGCCAGCAGCTTTCAAAGAAGCGCCGGGACCCAGGATTTT. This gives the protein CASSFQRSAGTQDF.

Details on this clonotype: No conserved phenylalanine or tryptophan ends this CDR3, so it is likely a read error. The limits of the CDR3 on the DNA are not certain, so only TCRdb's listed CDR3 is given. J is TRBJ1-5 and V is TRBV2; TRBD1 is the table's D call and was not checked against the DNA. The CDR3 spans 15 amino acids, including both terminal residues. Germline lookup yields CDR1 SNHLY and CDR2 FYNNEI. This CDR3 is CASRDGGTGTQYFGP.

CDR3 sequence (DNA): TGTGCCTATTGGGGAAACACTGAAGCTTTCTTT. Translated, it gives CAYWGNTEAFF. V and J are TRBV5-4 and TRBJ1-1; no reliable D call. The CDR3 totals 11 residues. CDR1 is SGHNT, CDR2 YYREEE, per germline (reference sequence). With 10 bases removed from V and 2 bases from J, the gap between germline ends came to 9 bases.

As regards this clonotype: The missing conserved phenylalanine or tryptophan at the end of this CDR3 makes a read error likely. The limits of the CDR3 on the DNA are not certain, so only TCRdb's listed CDR3 is given. The rearrangement links TRBV7-6 to TRBJ1-1; TRBD1, as called in the table, went unchecked against the DNA. The CDR3 is 11 amino acids long, termini counted. Looked up from germline, CDR1 is SGHVS and CDR2 is FNYEAQ. This CDR3 reads CASSSGRGVSL.

This clonotype was recorded a few times. The rearrangement uses TRBV7-9 and TRBJ2-3; 10 bases agree with TRBD1. Germline-derived CDR1 and CDR2 are SEHNR and FQNEAQ (reference sequence). The CDR3 loop spans 15 amino acids. The trim removed 5 bases at V and 13 bases at J, leaving 15 bases unmatched. CDR3: CASSPGTGDHTDKYF. The CDR3 coding sequence is TGTGCCAGCAGCCCCGGGACAGGGGATCACACAGATAAGTATTTT.

J is TRBJ2-7 and V is TRBV7-2; 10 bases align to TRBD1. Unmatched junction bases numbered 11, after V lost 8 bases and J lost 1 base. The CDR3 is 16 residues long. In germline, CDR1 is SGHTA, CDR2 FQGNSA. CDR3 coding DNA: TGTGCCAGCTCATTCCTAACGGACAGGGGGTCCTACGAGCAGTACTTC. Encoded protein: CASSFLTDRGSYEQYF.

The chain has TRBV20-1 and TRBJ2-5; D ambiguous. The germline V gene has CDR1 DFQATT and CDR2 SNEGSKA (reference sequence). The V end lost 2 bases, the J end lost 9 bases, and 22 bases lay between the germline ends. This CDR3 contains 15 residues. The CDR3: CSARSSRGRNQPQYF. The CDR3 nucleotides read TGCAGTGCTAGATCCTCCCGCGGTCGCAATCAGCCCCAGTACTTC.

This sequence joins TRBV29-1 and TRBJ2-1; 7 nucleotides agree with TRBD1. J was trimmed by 6 bases and V by 7 bases; bases with no gene match: 6. The CDR3 spans 12 residues. The germline V gene has CDR1 SQVTM and CDR2 ANQGSEA. The chain's CDR3 is CSALRTGNEQFF. The CDR3 DNA reads TGCAGCGCCCTTCGGACAGGCAATGAGCAGTTCTTC.

The chain combines TRBV11-3 with TRBJ1-5, with a possible D match to TRBD1 (6 bases). CDR1 is SGHNT and CDR2 is YENEEA in the germline V gene. The CDR3 is 15 residues long. The V end was cut by 0 bases, the J end by 4 bases, with 10 bases between. CDR3 DNA: TGTGCCAGCAGCTTAGAGCTGACAGGAAATCAGCCCCAGCATTTT. Amino acids: CASSLELTGNQPQHF.

The chain recombines TRBV7-9 with TRBJ1-1, with D unresolved. The V gene lost 1 base and the J gene lost 10 bases, with 10 bases spanning the gap. The CDR3 is 12 amino acids. Germline V gene sequence: CDR1 SEHNR, CDR2 FQNEAQ (reference sequence). CDR3 sequence reads: CASSLDLSRAFF. The CDR3 DNA reads TGTGCCAGCAGCTTAGACCTGAGCCGAGCTTTCTTT.

V and J are TRBV20-1 and TRBJ2-1; 9 bases agree with TRBD2. This CDR3 spans 16 amino acids. From germline, CDR1 is DFQATT and CDR2 SNEGSKA (reference sequence). With 3 bases clipped from V and 8 bases from J, the junction kept 14 bases outside the gene matches. The CDR3 spells CSARGRAGGTRDEQFF. The CDR3 region has the DNA TGCAGTGCTAGGGGGAGAGCGGGGGGAACACGGGATGAGCAGTTCTTC.

For this clonotype: The junction departs from germline at one end; a sequencing error may be responsible. The rearrangement uses TRBV7-6 and TRBJ2-5; D gene uncertain. CDR3 length equals 14 residues. The germline V gene encodes CDR1 SGHVS and CDR2 FNYEAQ. This chain's CDR3 is CATSIGTTQETHFF. DNA for the CDR3: TGTGCCACCAGCATAGGCACCACGCAAGAGACGCATTTTTTC.

Comment on this clonotype: A read error may account for a junction end that differs from germline. CDR3 bases: TGTGCCAGCAGCTTTCAAAGAAGCGAAGGGAGCGATGAGTTC. Its translation is CASSFQRSEGSDEF. The gene calls are TRBV7-9 and TRBJ2-5; the D gene is possibly TRBD2 (5 bases). CDR1 and CDR2 (germline): SEHNR, FQNEAQ (reference sequence). The CDR3 length is 14 residues.

As for this clonotype: The CDR3 does not end in the conserved phenylalanine or tryptophan, so this is likely a read error. It is unclear where the CDR3 begins or ends on the DNA, so no DNA is shown, and the CDR3 is as TCRdb lists it. V usage is TRBV7-2 and J usage is TRBJ2-3; TRBD1 is taken as the D call from the table, unchecked against the DNA. The CDR3 spans 13 residues, counting both ends. In germline, CDR1 is SGHTA, CDR2 FQGNSA. CDR3 residues: CASSVGGRDDTQY.